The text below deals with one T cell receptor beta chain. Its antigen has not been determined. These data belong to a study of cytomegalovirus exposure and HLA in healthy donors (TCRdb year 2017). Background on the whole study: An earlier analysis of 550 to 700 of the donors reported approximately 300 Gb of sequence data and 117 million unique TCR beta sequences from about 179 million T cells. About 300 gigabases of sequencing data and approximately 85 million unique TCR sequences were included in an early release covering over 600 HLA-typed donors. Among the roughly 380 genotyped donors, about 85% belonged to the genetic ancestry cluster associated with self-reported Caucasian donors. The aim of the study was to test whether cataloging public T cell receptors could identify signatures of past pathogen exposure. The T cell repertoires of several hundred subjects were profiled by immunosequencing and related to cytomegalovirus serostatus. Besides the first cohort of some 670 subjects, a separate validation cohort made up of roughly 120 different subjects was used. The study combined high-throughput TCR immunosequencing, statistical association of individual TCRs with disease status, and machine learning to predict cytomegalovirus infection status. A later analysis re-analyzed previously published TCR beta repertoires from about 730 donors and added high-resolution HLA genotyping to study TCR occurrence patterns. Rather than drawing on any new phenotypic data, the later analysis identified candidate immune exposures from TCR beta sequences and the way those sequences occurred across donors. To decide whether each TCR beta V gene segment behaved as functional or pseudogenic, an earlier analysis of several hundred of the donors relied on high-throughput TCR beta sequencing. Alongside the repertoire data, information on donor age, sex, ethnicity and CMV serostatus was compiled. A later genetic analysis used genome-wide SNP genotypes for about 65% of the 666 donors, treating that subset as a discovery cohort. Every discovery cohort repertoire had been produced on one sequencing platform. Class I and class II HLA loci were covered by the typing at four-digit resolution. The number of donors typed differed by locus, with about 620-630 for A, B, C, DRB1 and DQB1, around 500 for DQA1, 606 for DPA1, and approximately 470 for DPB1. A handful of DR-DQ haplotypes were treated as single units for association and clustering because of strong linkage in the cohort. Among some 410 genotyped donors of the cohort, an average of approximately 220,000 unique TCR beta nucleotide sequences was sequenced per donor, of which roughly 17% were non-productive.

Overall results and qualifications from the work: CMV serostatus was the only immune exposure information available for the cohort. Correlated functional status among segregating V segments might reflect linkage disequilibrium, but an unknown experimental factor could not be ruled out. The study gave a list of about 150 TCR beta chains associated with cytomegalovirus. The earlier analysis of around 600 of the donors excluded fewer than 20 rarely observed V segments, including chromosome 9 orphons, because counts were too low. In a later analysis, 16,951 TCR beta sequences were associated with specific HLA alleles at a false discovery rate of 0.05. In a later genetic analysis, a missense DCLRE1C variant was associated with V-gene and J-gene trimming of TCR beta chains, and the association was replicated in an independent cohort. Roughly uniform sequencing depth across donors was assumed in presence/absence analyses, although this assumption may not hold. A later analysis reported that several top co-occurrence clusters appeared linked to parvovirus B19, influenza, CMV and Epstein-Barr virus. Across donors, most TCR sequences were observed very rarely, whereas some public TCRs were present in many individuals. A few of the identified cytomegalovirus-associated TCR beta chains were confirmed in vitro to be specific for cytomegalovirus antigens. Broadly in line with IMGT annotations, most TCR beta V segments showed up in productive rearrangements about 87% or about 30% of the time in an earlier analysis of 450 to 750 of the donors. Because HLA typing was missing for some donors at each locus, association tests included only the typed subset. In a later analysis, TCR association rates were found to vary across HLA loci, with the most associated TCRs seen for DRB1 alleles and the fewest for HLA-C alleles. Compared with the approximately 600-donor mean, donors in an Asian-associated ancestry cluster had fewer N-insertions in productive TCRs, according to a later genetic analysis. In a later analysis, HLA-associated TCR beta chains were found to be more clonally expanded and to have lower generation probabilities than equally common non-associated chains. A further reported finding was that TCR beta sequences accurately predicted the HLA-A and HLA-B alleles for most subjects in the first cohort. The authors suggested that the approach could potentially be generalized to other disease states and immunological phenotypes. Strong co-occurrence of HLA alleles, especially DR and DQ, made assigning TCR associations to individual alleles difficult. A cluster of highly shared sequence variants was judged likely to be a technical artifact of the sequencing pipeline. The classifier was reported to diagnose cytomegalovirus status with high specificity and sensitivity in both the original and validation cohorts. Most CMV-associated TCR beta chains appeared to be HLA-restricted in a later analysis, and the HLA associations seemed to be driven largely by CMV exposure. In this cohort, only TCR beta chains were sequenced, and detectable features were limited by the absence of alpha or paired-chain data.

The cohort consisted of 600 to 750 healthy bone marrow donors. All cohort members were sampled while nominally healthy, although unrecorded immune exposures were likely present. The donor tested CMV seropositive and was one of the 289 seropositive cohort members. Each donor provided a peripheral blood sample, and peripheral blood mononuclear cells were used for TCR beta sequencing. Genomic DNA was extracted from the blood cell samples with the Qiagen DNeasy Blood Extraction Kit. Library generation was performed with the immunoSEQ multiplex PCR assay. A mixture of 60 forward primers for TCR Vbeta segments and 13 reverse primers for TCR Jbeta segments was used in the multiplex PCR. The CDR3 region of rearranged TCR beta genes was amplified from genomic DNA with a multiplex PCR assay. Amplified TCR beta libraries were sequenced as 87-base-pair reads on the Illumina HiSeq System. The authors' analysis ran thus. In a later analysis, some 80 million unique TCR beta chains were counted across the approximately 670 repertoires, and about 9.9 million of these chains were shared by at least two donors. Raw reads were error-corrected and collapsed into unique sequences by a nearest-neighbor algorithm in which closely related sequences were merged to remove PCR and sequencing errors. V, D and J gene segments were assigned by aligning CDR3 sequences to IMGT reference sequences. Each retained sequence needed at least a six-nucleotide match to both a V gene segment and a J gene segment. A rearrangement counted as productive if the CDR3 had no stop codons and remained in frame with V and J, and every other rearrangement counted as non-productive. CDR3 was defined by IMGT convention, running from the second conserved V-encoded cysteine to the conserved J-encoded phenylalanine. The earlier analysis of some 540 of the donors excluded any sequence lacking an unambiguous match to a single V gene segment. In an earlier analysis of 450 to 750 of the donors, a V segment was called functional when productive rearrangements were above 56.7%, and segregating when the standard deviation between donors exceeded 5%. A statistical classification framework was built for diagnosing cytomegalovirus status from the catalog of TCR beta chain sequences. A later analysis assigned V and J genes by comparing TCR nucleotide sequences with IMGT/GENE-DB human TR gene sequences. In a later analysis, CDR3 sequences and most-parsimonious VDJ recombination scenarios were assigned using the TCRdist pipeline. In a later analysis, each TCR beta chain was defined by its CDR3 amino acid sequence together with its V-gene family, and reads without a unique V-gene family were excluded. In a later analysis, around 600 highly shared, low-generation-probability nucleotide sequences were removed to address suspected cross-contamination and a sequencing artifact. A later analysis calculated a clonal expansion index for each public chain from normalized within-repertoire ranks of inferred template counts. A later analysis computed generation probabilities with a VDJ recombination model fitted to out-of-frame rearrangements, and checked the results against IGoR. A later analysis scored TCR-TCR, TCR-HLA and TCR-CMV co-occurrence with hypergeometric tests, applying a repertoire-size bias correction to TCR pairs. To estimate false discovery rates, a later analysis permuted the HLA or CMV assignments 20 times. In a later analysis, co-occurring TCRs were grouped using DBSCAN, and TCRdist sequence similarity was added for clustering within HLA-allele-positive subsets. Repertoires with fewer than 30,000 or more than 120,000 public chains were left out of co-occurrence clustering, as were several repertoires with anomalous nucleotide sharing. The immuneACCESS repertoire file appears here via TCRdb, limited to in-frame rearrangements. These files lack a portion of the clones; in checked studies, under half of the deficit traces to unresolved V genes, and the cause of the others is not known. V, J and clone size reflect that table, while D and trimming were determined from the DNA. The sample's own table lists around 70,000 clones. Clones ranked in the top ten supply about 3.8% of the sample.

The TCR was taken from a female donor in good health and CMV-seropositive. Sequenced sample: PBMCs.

The DNA reads as follows: TGCAGCGCTGGGGGGGCCTACGAGCAGTACTTC. Its protein is CSAGGAYEQYF. Recombination joined TRBV29-1 with TRBJ2-7; 7 central bases correspond to TRBD2. V is cut back by 7 bases and J by 2 bases, with 2 bases in the junction unmatched. CDR1 and CDR2 (SQVTM, ANQGSEA) derive from the germline V gene. From cysteine to phenylalanine, the CDR3 is 11 amino acids long. Only the CDR3 portion is preserved as DNA: 33 bases, with reading frame beginning at the first base.